Listed below are T cell receptor beta chains from one sample, sequenced in a study of shared clonotypes between healthy human individuals. Method: immunoSEQ multiplex PCR; TCRdb's copy keeps in-frame clones and lacks some. The sample carries 2 million to 2.5 million clones, 80% to 95% recorded once. Sequencing was done on a sample of naive CD4+ T cells from PBMCs. These receptors were taken from a man between 18 and 29 years old in good health. Some clones in this sample may be carry-over from other donors' samples. The CDR3 runs from the conserved cysteine through the conserved F or W. A D gene is named only where the DNA matches it firmly.

d_call,v_call,j_call,cdr3_aa
.,TRBV5-1,TRBJ1-4,CASSLGGATNEKLFF
.,TRBV2,TRBJ1-1,CASRYQVEAFF
.,TRBV7-2,TRBJ1-1,CASSLRRTENTEAFF
.,TRBV7-6,TRBJ2-1,CASSHPWGQANAQFF
TRBD1,TRBV25-1,TRBJ2-7,CASSGNRDSLYEQYF
TRBD1,TRBV18,TRBJ2-7,CASSPQGQGIYEQYF
.,TRBV4-1,TRBJ2-6,CASSQVTAASGANVLTF
.,TRBV19,TRBJ2-1,CASQPREEYNEQFF
.,TRBV28,TRBJ2-3,CASRRNQPDTQYF
.,TRBV30,TRBJ1-2,CAWSPDSYGYTF
.,TRBV6-6,TRBJ2-3,CASGTGFSGTDTQYF
.,TRBV27,TRBJ1-5,CASSLSSTGNNQPQHF
TRBD2,TRBV4-2,TRBJ2-4,CASSGQLAGLAKNIQYF
.,TRBV4-2,TRBJ1-5,CASSQESYLNQPQHF
.,TRBV5-1,TRBJ2-2,CASSGTQNTGELFF
.,TRBV9,TRBJ2-7,CASSTRPSARHYEQYF
TRBD2,TRBV7-2,TRBJ2-5,CASSSLRLAGGETQYF
TRBD1,TRBV5-5,TRBJ1-5,CASSSLQGASQPQHF